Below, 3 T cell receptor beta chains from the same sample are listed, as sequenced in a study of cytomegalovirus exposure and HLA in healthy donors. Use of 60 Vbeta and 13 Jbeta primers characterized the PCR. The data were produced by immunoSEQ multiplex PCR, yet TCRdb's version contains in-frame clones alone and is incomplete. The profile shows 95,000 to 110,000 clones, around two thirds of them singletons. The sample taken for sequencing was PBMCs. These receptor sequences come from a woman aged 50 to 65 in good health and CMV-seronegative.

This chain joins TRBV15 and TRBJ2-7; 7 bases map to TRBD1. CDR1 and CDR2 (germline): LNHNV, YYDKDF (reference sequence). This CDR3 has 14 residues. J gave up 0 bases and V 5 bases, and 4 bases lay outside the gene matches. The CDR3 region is CATSPGTVSYEQYF. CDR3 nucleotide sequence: TGTGCCACCAGCCCAGGGACAGTCTCCTACGAGCAGTACTTC.

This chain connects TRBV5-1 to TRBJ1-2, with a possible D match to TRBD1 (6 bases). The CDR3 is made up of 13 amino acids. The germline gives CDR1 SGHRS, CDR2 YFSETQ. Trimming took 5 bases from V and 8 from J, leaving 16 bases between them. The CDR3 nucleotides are TGCGCCAGCAGGGCGGGTCAGGGGCCCGGCTACACCTTC. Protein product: CASRAGQGPGYTF.

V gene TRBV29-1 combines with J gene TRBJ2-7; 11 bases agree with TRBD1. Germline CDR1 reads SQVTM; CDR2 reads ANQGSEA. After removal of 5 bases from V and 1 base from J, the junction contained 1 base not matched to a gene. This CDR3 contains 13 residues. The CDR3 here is CSVRDRGSYEQYF. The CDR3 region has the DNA TGCAGCGTTCGGGACAGGGGGTCCTACGAGCAGTACTTC.